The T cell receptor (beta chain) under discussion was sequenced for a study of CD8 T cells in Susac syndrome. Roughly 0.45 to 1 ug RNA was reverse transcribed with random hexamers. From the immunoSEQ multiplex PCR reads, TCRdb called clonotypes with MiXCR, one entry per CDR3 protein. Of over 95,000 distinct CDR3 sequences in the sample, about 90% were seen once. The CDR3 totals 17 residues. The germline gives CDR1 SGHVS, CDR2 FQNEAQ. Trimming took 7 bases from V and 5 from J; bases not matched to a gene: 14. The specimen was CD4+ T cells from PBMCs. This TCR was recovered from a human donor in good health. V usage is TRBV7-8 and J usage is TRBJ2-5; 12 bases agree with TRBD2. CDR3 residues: CASKYEPGLAGLETQYF. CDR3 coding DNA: TGTGCCAGCAAATATGAGCCCGGACTAGCGGGATTGGAGACCCAGTACTTC.